The present entry profiles one TCR beta chain with its context. This sample stems from a study of blood T cell repertoires in COVID-19. Study details: The United States, Italy and Spain supplied acute and convalescent COVID-19 samples. Nucleic acid was either cDNA or gDNA, and it came from T cells, B-cell-depleted T cells, or PBMCs.

In the authors' methods: Using reference gene primer amplification, nucleated cell counts were estimated. Profiled with immunoSEQ multiplex PCR; TCRdb holds only in-frame clones, not every one. That table is the source of V, J and clone size, and D and trimming were worked out from the DNA. The repertoire holds 40,000 or so clones, with 85% to 90% as singletons. V lost 2 bases and J lost 5, with 15 bases in between. The germline V gene has CDR1 LGHDT and CDR2 YNNKEL (reference sequence). The CDR3 consists of 15 residues. Sequenced sample: peripheral blood. The rearrangement uses TRBV3-1 (or the pseudogene TRBV3-2) and TRBJ1-1, with a weak D call TRBD1 (5 bases). This clonotype was sampled from a man aged 60 to 69 with acute or convalescent COVID-19. The CDR3 bases are TGTGCCAGCAGCCAATCCCCAGGGCGGCGGACTGAAGCTTTCTTT. Translated, it gives CASSQSPGRRTEAFF.